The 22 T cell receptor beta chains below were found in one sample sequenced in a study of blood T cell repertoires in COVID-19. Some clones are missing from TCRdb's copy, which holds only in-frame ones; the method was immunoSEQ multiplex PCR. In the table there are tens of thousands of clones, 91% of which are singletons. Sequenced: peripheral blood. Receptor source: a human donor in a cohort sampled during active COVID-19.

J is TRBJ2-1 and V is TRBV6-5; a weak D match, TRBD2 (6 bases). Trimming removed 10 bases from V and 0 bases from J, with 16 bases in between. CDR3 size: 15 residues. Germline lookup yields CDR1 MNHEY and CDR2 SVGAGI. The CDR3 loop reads CATRTGEDSYNEQFF. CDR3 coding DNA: TGTGCCACCCGAACGGGGGAAGACTCCTACAATGAGCAGTTCTTC.

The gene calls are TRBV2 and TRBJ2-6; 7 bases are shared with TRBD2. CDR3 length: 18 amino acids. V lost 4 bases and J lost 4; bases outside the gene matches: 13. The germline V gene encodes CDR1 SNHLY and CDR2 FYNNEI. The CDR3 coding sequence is TGTGCCAGCAGTGGGACTAGTGCGTCCCTTTCCGGGGCCAACGTCCTGACTTTC. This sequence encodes CASSGTSASLSGANVLTF.

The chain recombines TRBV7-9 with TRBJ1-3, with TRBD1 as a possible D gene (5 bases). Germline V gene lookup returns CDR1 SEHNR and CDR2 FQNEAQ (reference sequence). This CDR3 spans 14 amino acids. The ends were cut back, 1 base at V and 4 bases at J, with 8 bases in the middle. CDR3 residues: CASSLVGAGNTIYF. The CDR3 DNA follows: TGTGCCAGCAGCTTAGTTGGGGCCGGAAACACCATATATTTT.

The CDR3 protein is CATSDFRSGNPDTQYF. DNA of the CDR3: TGTGCCACCAGTGATTTTAGGAGCGGGAATCCAGATACGCAGTATTTT. V usage is TRBV24-1 and J usage is TRBJ2-3; 7 positions match TRBD2. There are 16 residues in the CDR3. Germline CDR1 is KGHDR and CDR2 is SFDVKD. After removal of 1 base from V and 4 bases from J, the junction contained 7 bases not matched to a gene.

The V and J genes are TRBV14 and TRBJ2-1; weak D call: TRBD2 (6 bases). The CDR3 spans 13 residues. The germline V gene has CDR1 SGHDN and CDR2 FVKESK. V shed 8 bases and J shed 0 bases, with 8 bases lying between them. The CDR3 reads CASLGSSYNEQFF. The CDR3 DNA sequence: TGTGCCAGCCTCGGGAGCTCCTACAATGAGCAGTTCTTC.

Here the CDR3 reads CASSASTGGLEQFF. The CDR3 DNA follows: TGTGCCAGCAGCGCCAGTACAGGGGGCCTTGAGCAGTTCTTC. V usage is TRBV3-1 (or the pseudogene TRBV3-2) and J usage is TRBJ2-1; 9 bases are a match to TRBD1. The CDR3 contains 14 residues. Germline CDR1 and CDR2: LGHDT and YNNKEL (reference sequence). V shed 5 bases, J shed 9 bases, and the junction held 8 bases outside the gene matches.

The CDR3 nucleotides are TGTGCAAGTCGCTTAAGGTCCGAGCGGAGCTGCTACGAGCAGTACGTC. The encoded protein is CASRLRSERSCYEQYV. V usage is TRBV12-2 and J usage is TRBJ2-7; the table's D call of TRBD2 was not tested on the DNA. TRBV12-2 is classified as a pseudogene. CDR3 length equals 16 residues.

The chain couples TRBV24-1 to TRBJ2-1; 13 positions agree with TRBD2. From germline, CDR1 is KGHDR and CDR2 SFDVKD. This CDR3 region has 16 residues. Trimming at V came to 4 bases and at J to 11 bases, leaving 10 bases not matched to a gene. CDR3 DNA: TGTGCCACCAGTGACCCCGGACTAGCGGGAGCTGGGAAGCAGTTCTTC. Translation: CATSDPGLAGAGKQFF.

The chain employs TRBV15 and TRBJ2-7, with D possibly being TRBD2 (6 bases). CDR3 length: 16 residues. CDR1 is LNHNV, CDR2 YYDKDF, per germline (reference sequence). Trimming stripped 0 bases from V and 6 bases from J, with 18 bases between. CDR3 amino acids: CATSRDGVGGMAEQYV. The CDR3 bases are TGTGCCACCAGCAGAGATGGAGTAGGAGGGATGGCCGAGCAGTACGTC.

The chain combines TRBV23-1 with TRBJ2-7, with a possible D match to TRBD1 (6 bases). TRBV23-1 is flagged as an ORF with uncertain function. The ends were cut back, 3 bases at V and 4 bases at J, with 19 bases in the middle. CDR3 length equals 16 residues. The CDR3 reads CASSHPGQRGNYEQYF. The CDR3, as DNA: TGCGCCAGCAGTCATCCAGGACAGAGGGGGAATTACGAGCAGTACTTC.

CDR3 loop: CASSIDRQVPYGYTF. The DNA for the CDR3 is TGTGCCAGTAGTATAGATCGGCAGGTTCCCTATGGCTACACCTTC. This chain uses TRBV19 with TRBJ1-2; the D is unclear. Germline CDR1 and CDR2: LNHDA and SQIVND (reference sequence). This CDR3 is built from 15 residues. V gave up 0 bases and J gave up 4 bases, with 12 bases separating them. Full variable domain (missing parts from reference TRBV19 and TRBJ1-2): DGGITQSPKYLFRKEGQNVTLSCEQNLNHDAMYWYRQDPGQGLRLIYYSQIVNDFQKGDIAEGYSVSREKKESFPLTVTSAQKNPTAFYLCASSIDRQVPYGYTFGSGTRLTVV.

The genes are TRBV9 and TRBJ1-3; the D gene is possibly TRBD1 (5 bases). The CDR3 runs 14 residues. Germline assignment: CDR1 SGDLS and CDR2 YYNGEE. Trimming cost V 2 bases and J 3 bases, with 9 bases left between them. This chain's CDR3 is CASSVGGVGNTIYF. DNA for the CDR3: TGTGCCAGCAGCGTCGGGGGTGTTGGAAACACCATATATTTT.

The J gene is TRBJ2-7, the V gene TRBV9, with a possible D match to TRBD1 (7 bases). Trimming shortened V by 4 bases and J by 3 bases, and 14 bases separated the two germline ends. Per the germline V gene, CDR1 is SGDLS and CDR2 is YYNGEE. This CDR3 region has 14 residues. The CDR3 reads CASSPGQGGYEQYF. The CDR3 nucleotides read TGTGCCAGCAGCCCCGGGCAGGGGGGCTACGAGCAGTACTTC.

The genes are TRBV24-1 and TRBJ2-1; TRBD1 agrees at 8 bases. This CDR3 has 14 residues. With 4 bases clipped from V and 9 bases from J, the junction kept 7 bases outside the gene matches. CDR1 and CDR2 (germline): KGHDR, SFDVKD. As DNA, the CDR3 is TGTGCCACCAGTGACCCCACAGGGGGGCGTGAGCAGTTCTTC. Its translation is CATSDPTGGREQFF.

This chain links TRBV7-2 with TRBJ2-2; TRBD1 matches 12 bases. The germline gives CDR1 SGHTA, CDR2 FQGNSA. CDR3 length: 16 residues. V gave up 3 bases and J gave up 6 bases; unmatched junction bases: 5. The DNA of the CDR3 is TGTGCCAGCAGCTTTCAGGGACAGGGGGCCGCCGGGGAGCTGTTTTTT. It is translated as CASSFQGQGAAGELFF.

The CDR3 loop reads CASSRGTGGLYNEQFF. In nucleotides, the CDR3 is TGTGCCAGCAGCAGAGGGACAGGGGGCCTTTACAATGAGCAGTTCTTC. The chain links TRBV21-1 to TRBJ2-1; TRBD1 is the table's D call, not checked against the DNA. TRBV21-1 is classified as a pseudogene. This CDR3 contains 16 residues.

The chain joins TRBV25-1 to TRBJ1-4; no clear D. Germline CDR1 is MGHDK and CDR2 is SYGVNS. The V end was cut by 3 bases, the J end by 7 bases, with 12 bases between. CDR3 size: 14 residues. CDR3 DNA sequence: TGTGCCAGCAGTGATGAGGGTCTAAGTGAAAAACTGTTTTTT. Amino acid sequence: CASSDEGLSEKLFF.

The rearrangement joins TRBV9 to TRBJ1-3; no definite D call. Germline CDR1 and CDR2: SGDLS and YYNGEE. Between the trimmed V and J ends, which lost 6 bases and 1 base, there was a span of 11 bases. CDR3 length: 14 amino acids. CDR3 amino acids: CASNPRGSGNTIYF. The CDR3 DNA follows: TGTGCCAGCAACCCTCGCGGTTCTGGAAACACCATATATTTT.

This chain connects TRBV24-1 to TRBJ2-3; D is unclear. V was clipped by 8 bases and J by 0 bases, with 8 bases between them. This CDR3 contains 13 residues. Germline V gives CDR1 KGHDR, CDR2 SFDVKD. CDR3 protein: CATIDTSTDTQYF. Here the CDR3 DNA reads TGTGCCACCATCGACACTAGCACAGATACGCAGTATTTT.

Here the CDR3 reads CASSQDRVSPLHF. The CDR3 DNA follows: TGCGCCAGCAGCCAAGACCGGGTATCACCCCTCCACTTT. The chain uses TRBV4-3 and TRBJ1-6; D unclear. Germline V gene data show CDR1 as LGHNA and CDR2 as YSLEER. The CDR3 runs to 13 residues. V was cut by 0 bases and J by 10 bases, with 7 bases left in between.

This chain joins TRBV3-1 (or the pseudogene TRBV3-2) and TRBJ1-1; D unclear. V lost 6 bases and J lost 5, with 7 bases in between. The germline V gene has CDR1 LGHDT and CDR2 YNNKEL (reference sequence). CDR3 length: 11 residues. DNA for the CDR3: TGTGCCAGCAGGTCCGCGACTGAAGCTTTCTTT. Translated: CASRSATEAFF.

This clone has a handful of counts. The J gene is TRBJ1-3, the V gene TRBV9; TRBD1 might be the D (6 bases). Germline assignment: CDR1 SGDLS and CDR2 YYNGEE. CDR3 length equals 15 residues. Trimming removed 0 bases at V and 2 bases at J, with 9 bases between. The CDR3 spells CASSVASGAGNTIYF. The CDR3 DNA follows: TGTGCCAGCAGCGTAGCTTCAGGGGCTGGAAACACCATATATTTT.